Each of the 21 T cell receptor beta chains below was sequenced from the same sample in a study of cytomegalovirus exposure and HLA in healthy donors. The PCR employed 60 Vbeta primers together with 13 Jbeta primers. Using immunoSEQ multiplex PCR, the repertoire was profiled, and TCRdb retains in-frame clones only, with some absent. The table lists about 140,000 clones, approximately 72% of them singletons, with 6.5% in the top ten. The sample consisted of PBMCs. The receptors here all came from an older woman in good health and CMV-seronegative.

The chain employs TRBV28 and TRBJ1-1; a weak D match, TRBD1 (6 bases). Germline lookup yields CDR1 MDHEN and CDR2 SYDVKM. The germline V and J ends were trimmed by 3 bases and 3 bases, with 14 bases remaining between them. This CDR3 is built from 15 residues. The chain's CDR3 is CASSFRGKGYTEAFF. The CDR3 DNA reads as TGTGCCAGCAGTTTTAGGGGGAAAGGGTACACTGAAGCTTTCTTT.

The chain joins TRBV7-2 to TRBJ2-3; D is unclear. Germline values: CDR1 SGHTA, CDR2 FQGNSA. V was shortened by 5 bases and J by 0 bases, with 15 bases between the two germline ends. The CDR3 sequence is 16 residues long. CDR3 sequence: CASSPSYQTSTDTQYF. In DNA form, the CDR3 reads TGTGCCAGCAGCCCCTCCTACCAAACTAGCACAGATACGCAGTATTTT.

This clone was recorded only once. The chain carries TRBV6-6 and TRBJ1-1; no clear D gene. V was trimmed by 7 bases and J by 6 bases, leaving 9 bases between them. CDR3 length: 11 amino acids. The germline gives CDR1 MNHNY, CDR2 SVGAGI (reference sequence). The CDR3 is CASNLYPEAFF. The DNA of the CDR3 is TGTGCCAGCAATCTCTATCCTGAAGCTTTCTTT.

The CDR3 sequence: CATSTLAGAVYEQYF. CDR3 nucleotides: TGTGCCACCAGTACCTTAGCGGGTGCTGTTTACGAGCAGTACTTC. The gene calls are TRBV15 and TRBJ2-7, with 7 bases aligning to TRBD2. The CDR3 is 15 amino acids. Trimming at V came to 6 bases and at J to 4 bases, leaving 12 bases not matched to a gene. CDR1 and CDR2 (germline): LNHNV, YYDKDF (reference sequence).

The gene calls are TRBV11-3 and TRBJ2-3, with D perhaps matching TRBD2 (5 bases). Looked up from germline, CDR1 is SGHNT and CDR2 is YENEEA. V lost 1 base, J lost 5 bases, and 7 bases lay in between. CDR3 length: 13 residues. The CDR3 sequence is CASSLGTGDTQYF. For the CDR3, the DNA is TGTGCCAGCAGCTTAGGGACTGGAGATACGCAGTATTTT. Supplemented by reference TRBV11-3 and TRBJ2-3, the full variable domain reads EAGVVQSPRYKIIEKKQPVAFWCNPISGHNTLYWYLQNLGQGPELLIRYENEEAVDDSQLPKDRFSAERLKGVDSTLKIQPAELGDSAVYLCASSLGTGDTQYFGPGTRLTVL.

This chain connects TRBV19 to TRBJ2-3, with 9 nucleotides matching TRBD2. The J segment lost 2 bases and the V segment lost 5 bases, leaving 5 bases of the junction unmatched. CDR3 length equals 15 residues. Germline CDR1 is LNHDA and CDR2 is SQIVND (reference sequence). The CDR3 nucleotides read TGTGCCAGTAGTTCCGTAGCGGGGGTCACAGATACGCAGTATTTT. Protein product: CASSSVAGVTDTQYF.

This rearrangement joins TRBV19 to TRBJ1-5, with 7 bases that match TRBD1. V lost 6 bases, J lost 9 bases, and 8 bases stayed unmatched. Germline CDR1 and CDR2: LNHDA and SQIVND (reference sequence). The CDR3 runs 13 residues. The chain's CDR3 is CASSTGDGTPQHF. The CDR3 nucleotides are TGTGCCAGTAGCACAGGGGACGGAACGCCCCAGCATTTT. The full variable domain, its missing parts supplied by reference TRBV19 and TRBJ1-5, is DGGITQSPKYLFRKEGQNVTLSCEQNLNHDAMYWYRQDPGQGLRLIYYSQIVNDFQKGDIAEGYSVSREKKESFPLTVTSAQKNPTAFYLCASSTGDGTPQHFGDGTRLSIL.

The CDR3, as DNA: TGTGCCAGCAGCTTGGACTGGTCCTACGAGCAGTACTTC. Translated: CASSLDWSYEQYF. This sequence joins TRBV5-4 and TRBJ2-7, with D hard to call. Trimming shortened V by 0 bases and J by 1 base, and 5 bases separated the two germline ends. Germline values: CDR1 SGHNT, CDR2 YYREEE (reference sequence). The CDR3 contains 13 residues.

J is TRBJ2-1 and V is TRBV11-2; TRBD2 matches 7 bases. V dropped 7 bases and J dropped 0; count of bases not matched to a gene: 6. CDR1 and CDR2 (germline): SGHAT, FQNNGV. This CDR3 is built from 15 residues. The CDR3 DNA follows: TGTGCCAGCACCCTAGGGAGGGGCTCCTACAATGAGCAGTTCTTC. This codes for CASTLGRGSYNEQFF.

The V gene is TRBV5-6, the J gene TRBJ2-7; 11 positions agree with TRBD2. The length of the CDR3 is 15 residues. Germline lookup yields CDR1 SGHDT and CDR2 YYEEEE. Unmatched junction bases numbered 7, after V lost 4 bases and J lost 4 bases. The CDR3 region is CASSRRTSGWYEQYF. In nucleotides, the CDR3 is TGTGCCAGCAGCCGAAGGACTAGCGGGTGGTACGAGCAGTACTTC.

The chain carries TRBV5-1 and TRBJ2-1, with TRBD2 matching 12 bases. From germline, CDR1 is SGHRS and CDR2 YFSETQ. Trimming cost V 4 bases and J 5 bases; bases outside gene matches: 4. The CDR3 has 15 residues. In DNA, the CDR3 is TGCGCCAGCAGCCTGGGGACTAGCGGGCACAATGAGCAGTTCTTC. Protein product: CASSLGTSGHNEQFF.

The chain recombines TRBV19 with TRBJ1-1, with D perhaps matching TRBD1 (6 bases). The ends were cut back, 3 bases at V and 1 base at J, with 15 bases in the middle. CDR3 length equals 16 residues. Germline CDR1 and CDR2: LNHDA and SQIVND (reference sequence). CDR3 in amino acids: CASSIGAPTGNTEAFF. CDR3 nucleotide sequence: TGTGCCAGTAGTATTGGGGCACCGACAGGGAACACTGAAGCTTTCTTT.

The J gene is TRBJ2-7, the V gene TRBV5-1, with D hard to call. CDR3 length: 14 residues. The ends were cut back, 0 bases at V and 0 bases at J, with 7 bases in the middle. Germline CDR1 and CDR2: SGHRS and YFSETQ. For the CDR3, the DNA is TGCGCCAGCAGCTTGGGAACTACCTCCTACGAGCAGTACTTC. Translating gives CASSLGTTSYEQYF.

The sample holds a few counts of this clone. The rearrangement uses TRBV28 and TRBJ2-2; the match to TRBD2 covers 7 bases. The germline V gene has CDR1 MDHEN and CDR2 SYDVKM. This CDR3 spans 16 amino acids. V dropped 1 base and J dropped 6; count of bases not matched to a gene: 8. The CDR3 protein is CASSLLAGGGSGELFF. The CDR3 nucleotides are TGTGCCAGCAGTTTATTGGCCGGGGGAGGGTCCGGGGAGCTGTTTTTT.

The chain recombines TRBV6-5 with TRBJ2-3; 7 nucleotides match TRBD1. Germline V lookup: CDR1 MNHEY, CDR2 SVGAGI. The CDR3 covers 15 residues. The V gene end was trimmed by 2 bases and the J gene end by 2 bases; junction bases not matched to a gene: 4. CDR3 residues: CASSYLGTDTDTQYF. The CDR3 region has the DNA TGTGCCAGCAGTTACCTAGGGACAGACACAGATACGCAGTATTTT.

The CDR3 region has the DNA TGTGCCATCAGACAGGGGGCCGGTGAAAAACTGTTTTTT. It is translated as CAIRQGAGEKLFF. The V and J genes are TRBV10-3 and TRBJ1-4, with 9 bases that match TRBD1. The CDR3 contains 13 residues. Germline CDR1 and CDR2: ENHRY and SYGVKD. With 6 bases clipped from V and 7 bases from J, the junction kept 3 bases outside the gene matches.

In this sample, this clone turned up once. The chain employs TRBV7-8 and TRBJ2-4; maybe TRBD2 (6 bases). V was cut by 2 bases and J by 5 bases, with 7 bases left in between. This CDR3 has 13 residues. The germline V gene encodes CDR1 SGHVS and CDR2 FQNEAQ. The CDR3 DNA is TGTGCCAGCAGCTTAACGGGAGAAAACATTCAGTACTTC. Translating gives CASSLTGENIQYF. The entire variable domain, with the rest obtained from reference TRBV7-8 and TRBJ2-4, is as follows: GAGVSQSPRYKVAKRGQDVALRCDPISGHVSLFWYQQALGQGPEFLTYFQNEAQLDKSGLPSDRFFAERPEGSVSTLKIQRTQQEDSAVYLCASSLTGENIQYFGAGTRLSVL.

With respect to this clone: The junction does not match germline at one end; this may be a read error. The chain employs TRBV7-9 and TRBJ1-1, with 7 bases lining up with TRBD1. The CDR3 spans 14 residues. Germline V gives CDR1 SEHNR, CDR2 FQNEAQ (reference sequence). The CDR3, as DNA: TGTTCCAGCAGCCTACCAGGGACAGTCTCTGAAGCTTTCTTT. It is translated as CSSSLPGTVSEAFF. The full variable domain, in which reference TRBV7-9 and TRBJ1-1 provide the parts outside the CDR3, is DTGVSQNPRHKITKRGQNVTFRCDPISEHNRLYWYRQTLGQGPEFLTYFQNEAQLEKSRLLSDRFSAERPKGSFSTLEIQRTEQGDSAMYLCSSSLPGTVSEAFFGQGTRLTVV.

This sequence joins TRBV10-3 and TRBJ1-1, with D perhaps matching TRBD1 (6 bases). Germline CDR1 ENHRY, CDR2 SYGVKD. The CDR3 is made up of 14 amino acids. V shed 6 bases and J shed 2 bases, with 13 bases lying between them. The CDR3, as DNA: TGTGCCATCAGCCCCGGGACATCTAACACTGAAGCTTTCTTT. As protein: CAISPGTSNTEAFF.

This chain uses TRBV2 with TRBJ1-2; 7 nucleotides agree with TRBD1. V lost 8 bases and J lost 8; bases outside the gene matches: 11. Germline V CDR1 and CDR2: SNHLY, FYNNEI. This CDR3 comprises 13 residues. CDR3 loop: CASPTGRREGYTF. In DNA, the CDR3 is TGTGCCAGCCCGACAGGGAGGAGGGAAGGCTACACCTTC.

The chain combines TRBV9 with TRBJ2-1; 8 nucleotides align to TRBD2. Germline V gene data show CDR1 as SGDLS and CDR2 as YYNGEE. CDR3 size: 15 residues. V gave up 0 bases and J gave up 7 bases; unmatched junction bases: 6. This CDR3 is CASSVGGGPGNEQFF. The CDR3 DNA reads as TGTGCCAGCAGCGTAGGCGGGGGGCCTGGGAATGAGCAGTTCTTC.